This TCR beta chain was sequenced in a study of cytomegalovirus exposure and HLA in healthy donors. The PCR had 60 Vbeta and 13 Jbeta primers. Clones were read by immunoSEQ multiplex PCR, and TCRdb kept only the in-frame ones, dropping some. The sample carries some 120,000 clones, about four fifths recorded once. The V end was cut by 6 bases, the J end by 7 bases, with 16 bases between. The V gene's germline CDR1 is SGHAT and CDR2 FQNNGV. This CDR3 has 14 residues. This clone was observed once. The sequence came from a man aged 25 to 40 in good health and CMV-seropositive. Sequences were obtained from PBMCs. This chain connects TRBV11-2 to TRBJ2-1, with D possibly matching TRBD2 (7 bases). CDR3 nucleotides: TGTGCCAGCAGTTTTGGGAGGGGGGGGAATGAGCAGTTCTTC. Translation: CASSFGRGGNEQFF.